This T cell receptor beta chain was documented in a study of shared clonotypes between healthy human individuals. In the study overall: Each donor had three CD4 naive, three CD4 memory, two CD8 naive and one CD8 memory plate.

A note on this clone: Antigen specificity is unknown.

Replicate PCRs for sorted subsets used 200 to 250 ng DNA; this equaled tens of thousands of T cell genomes. Assay: immunoSEQ multiplex PCR; the TCRdb copy retains only in-frame clones and omits some. The table shows about 1.1 million clones, with around three quarters occurring only once. Germline CDR1 is SGHRS and CDR2 is YFSETQ. The CDR3 runs 16 residues. Losses at the gene ends were 2 bases for V and 1 base for J; bases not matched to a gene: 1. Findings and caveats of the study: Some clonotypes were shared by all four sorted-subset donors, while others were not shared. The non-shared ones had lower generation probabilities than the shared ones. Naive CD4 clonotypes were shared across a handful of donors at 5% to 6%.

The V and J genes are TRBV5-1 and TRBJ2-4; 12 bases are a match to TRBD2. The clonotype was recovered from a man younger than 30 in good health. Some clones in this sample may be carry-over from other donors' samples. Specimen: memory CD4+ T cells from PBMCs. The subset denotes: CD45RA-negative fraction. The CDR3 coding sequence is TGCGCCAGCAGCTTCGGGACTAGCGGGGCCAAAAACATTCAGTACTTC. Protein sequence: CASSFGTSGAKNIQYF.